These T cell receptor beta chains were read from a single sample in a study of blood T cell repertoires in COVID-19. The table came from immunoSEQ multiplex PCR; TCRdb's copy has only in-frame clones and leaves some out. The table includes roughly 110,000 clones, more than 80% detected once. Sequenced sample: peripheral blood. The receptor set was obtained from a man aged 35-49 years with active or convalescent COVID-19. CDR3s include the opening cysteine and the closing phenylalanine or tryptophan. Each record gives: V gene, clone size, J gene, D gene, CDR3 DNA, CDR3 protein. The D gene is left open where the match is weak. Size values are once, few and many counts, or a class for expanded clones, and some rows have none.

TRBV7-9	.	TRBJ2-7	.	TGTGCCAGCAGCTTAGCAAGAGTTTCCTACGAGCAGTACTTC	CASSLARVSYEQYF
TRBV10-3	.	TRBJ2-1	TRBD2	TGTGCCATCAGTGGACTAGCGGGAGGGTTTGGCTACAATGAGCAGTTCTTC	CAISGLAGGFGYNEQFF
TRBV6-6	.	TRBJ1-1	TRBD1	TGTGCCAGCACCCGTCGGACAGGGGGGTCGAACACTGAAGCTTTCTTT	CASTRRTGGSNTEAFF
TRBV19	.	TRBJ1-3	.	TGTGCCAGTAGTGCACAGGGCTTCTACGGAAACACCATATATTTT	CASSAQGFYGNTIYF
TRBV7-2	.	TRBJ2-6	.	TGTGCCAGCAGCTCCAGGGTTTCTGGGGCCAACGTCCTGACTTTC	CASSSRVSGANVLTF
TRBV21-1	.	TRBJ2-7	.	TGTGCCAGCAGCAAAGGACAGGCGTACGAGCAGTACTTC	CASSKGQAYEQYF
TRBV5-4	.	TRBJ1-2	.	TGTGCCAGCAGCGATCTGGGGGGGGATAACTATGGCTACACCTTC	CASSDLGGDNYGYTF
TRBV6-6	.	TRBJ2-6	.	TGTGCCAGCAGGGTCGGTTCTGGGGCCAACGTCCTGACTTTC	CASRVGSGANVLTF
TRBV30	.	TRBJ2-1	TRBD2	TGTGCCTGGAGTGTGGGGACTAGCGGGAGGGGGAATGAGCAGTTCTTC	CAWSVGTSGRGNEQFF
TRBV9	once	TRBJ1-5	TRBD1	TGTGCCAGCAGCGCACCGGGACAGGGGTACCAGCCCCAGCATTTT	CASSAPGQGYQPQHF
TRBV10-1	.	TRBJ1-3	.	TGCGCCAGTTCCCCGTCGGGGAGAAACACCATATATTTT	CASSPSGRNTIYF
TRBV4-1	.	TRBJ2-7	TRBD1	TGCGCCAGCAGCCAAGATCTCGGGACAGGGTCCTACGAGCAGTACTTC	CASSQDLGTGSYEQYF
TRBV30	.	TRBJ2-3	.	TGTGCCTGGAGTGCAGGGTCGGATACGCAGTATTTT	CAWSAGSDTQYF
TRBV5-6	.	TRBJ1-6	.	TGTGCCAGCAGGCCCGGTCGGAGCTCCTATAATTCACCCCTCCACTTT	CASRPGRSSYNSPLHF
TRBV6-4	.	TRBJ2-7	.	TGTGCCAGCAGTGCATCCACGTGGCGGGGCAGCTCCTACGAGCAGTACTTC	CASSASTWRGSSYEQYF
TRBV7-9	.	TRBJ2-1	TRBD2	TGTGCCAGCAGCCGGTGGACTAGCGGGAGGGAGTACAATGAGCAGTTCTTC	CASSRWTSGREYNEQFF